Below, 14 T cell receptor beta chains from the same sample are listed, as sequenced in a study of T cells after yellow fever vaccination. TCRdb processed the 5' RACE reads anew with MiXCR; each CDR3 protein has one entry. The table shows hundreds of thousands of distinct CDR3 sequences, with approximately 13% occurring only once. Here the sequenced sample was PBMCs, taken on the day of the yellow fever booster vaccination. Receptor source: a man aged 30-40 years who received the YFV17D yellow fever vaccine.

This clonotype occurred a few times. The CDR3 DNA reads as TGTGCCAGCAGCTTAGTAGGAGGACAGGGGGCCGGGGAGACCCAGTACTTC. This encodes CASSLVGGQGAGETQYF. V usage is TRBV7-8 and J usage is TRBJ2-5; 11 nucleotides match TRBD1. The germline V gene encodes CDR1 SGHVS and CDR2 FQNEAQ. The CDR3 is 17 residues long. With V trimmed by 1 base and J by 5 bases, 9 bases remained unmatched.

This clonotype has more than one count but fewer than ten. The chain links TRBV27 to TRBJ2-1; 8 nucleotides line up with TRBD1. This CDR3 contains 13 residues. With V trimmed by 5 bases and J by 14 bases, 11 bases remained unmatched. CDR1 MNHEY and CDR2 SMNVEV come from the germline V gene (reference sequence). The CDR3 region is CASSRTGLGEKFF. CDR3 coding DNA: TGTGCCAGCAGTCGGACAGGGTTGGGGGAAAAGTTCTTC.

There are many counts of this clonotype. The V call is TRBV28, the J call TRBJ1-1; D remains unclear. This CDR3 spans 12 amino acids. In germline, CDR1 is MDHEN, CDR2 SYDVKM. With 3 bases removed from V and 5 bases from J, the gap between germline ends came to 7 bases. CDR3 DNA sequence: TGTGCCAGCAGTTTTCTTAGAACTGAAGCTTTCTTT. Translation gives CASSFLRTEAFF.

This clonotype occurred a few times. The chain carries TRBV7-2 and TRBJ2-5, with a tentative D call TRBD1 (6 bases). The CDR3 runs to 15 residues. Deletions cut 1 base from V and 1 base from J, with 10 bases between. CDR1 and CDR2 (germline): SGHTA, FQGNSA. The CDR3, as DNA: TGTGCCAGCAGCTTAGGCAGGGGCGCCCAAGAGACCCAGTACTTC. Translated: CASSLGRGAQETQYF. Full variable domain (missing parts from reference TRBV7-2 and TRBJ2-5): GAGVSQSPSNKVTEKGKDVELRCDPISGHTALYWYRQSLGQGLEFLIYFQGNSAPDKSGLPSDRFSAERTGGSVSTLTIQRTQQEDSAVYLCASSLGRGAQETQYFGPGTRLLVL.

V and J are TRBV27 and TRBJ2-3, with D unclear. Trimming removed 2 bases at V and 5 bases at J, with 11 bases between. The CDR3 extends over 14 amino acids. From germline, CDR1 is MNHEY and CDR2 SMNVEV (reference sequence). The CDR3 bases are TGTGCCAGCAGTTTAGCCCCGACGAAAGATACGCAGTATTTT. Translation gives CASSLAPTKDTQYF.

This clonotype turned up a few times. This chain joins TRBV20-1 and TRBJ2-5; a weak D match, TRBD2 (6 bases). V lost 0 bases, J lost 6 bases, and 14 bases lay in between. The CDR3 loop spans 14 amino acids. Per germline, CDR1 DFQATT and CDR2 SNEGSKA (reference sequence). CDR3 protein: CSARDRISGQTQYF. The CDR3 DNA reads as TGCAGTGCTAGAGATCGAATTAGCGGACAGACCCAGTACTTC.

This rearrangement joins TRBV20-1 to TRBJ2-7; D is unclear. This CDR3 spans 13 amino acids. CDR1 is DFQATT and CDR2 is SNEGSKA in the germline V gene (reference sequence). The germline V and J ends were trimmed by 0 bases and 7 bases, with 13 bases remaining between them. DNA of the CDR3: TGCAGTGCTAGAGACGGCAGTTTATGGGAGCAGTACTTC. Amino acids: CSARDGSLWEQYF.

This clonotype turned up a few times. V gene TRBV4-3 combines with J gene TRBJ2-7, with 7 bases identical to TRBD2. This CDR3 is built from 15 residues. Germline assignment: CDR1 LGHNA and CDR2 YSLEER. J lost 2 bases, V lost 1 base, and 5 bases had no gene match. The CDR3 loop reads CASSQAATSTYEQYF. The CDR3 nucleotides are TGCGCCAGCAGCCAAGCGGCGACTAGCACCTACGAGCAGTACTTC.

This clonotype was detected only a few times. J is TRBJ2-7 and V is TRBV3-1; D is perhaps TRBD2 (6 bases). This CDR3 spans 13 amino acids. The V gene's germline CDR1 is LGHDT and CDR2 YNNKEL (reference sequence). The V and J ends lost 1 base and 6 bases respectively, with 10 bases between them. CDR3 residues: CASSQGGGIEQYF. In DNA form, the CDR3 reads TGTGCCAGCAGCCAAGGGGGCGGGATCGAGCAGTACTTC.

This clonotype was counted ten times or more. The gene calls are TRBV2 and TRBJ2-7; 8 positions match TRBD1. The CDR3 is 14 residues long. V shed 7 bases and J 5 bases; nucleotides not matched to a gene: 10. The germline V gene encodes CDR1 SNHLY and CDR2 FYNNEI. CDR3 in DNA: TGTGCCAGCAACCCGGGACAGGTTGACCACGAGCAGTACTTC. This encodes CASNPGQVDHEQYF.

The J gene is TRBJ2-7, the V gene TRBV7-9, with a tentative D call TRBD1 (6 bases). This CDR3 has 14 residues. Trimming took off 6 bases at V and 3 bases at J, with 15 bases between the two ends. CDR1 SEHNR and CDR2 FQNEAQ come from the germline V gene (reference sequence). CDR3 bases: TGTGCCAGCAGGATACAGGGTAATAGCTACGAGCAGTACTTC. Its translation is CASRIQGNSYEQYF.

This clonotype appeared a few times. The chain joins TRBV7-9 to TRBJ2-1; D is ambiguous. The CDR3 spans 15 residues. The germline V gene encodes CDR1 SEHNR and CDR2 FQNEAQ (reference sequence). V was trimmed by 1 base and J by 4 bases, leaving 11 bases between them. The CDR3 coding sequence is TGTGCCAGCAGCTTAGAGGCCCACAAATACAATGAGCAGTTCTTC. It encodes CASSLEAHKYNEQFF.

The chain uses TRBV5-4 and TRBJ2-1, with D unresolved. Trimming took 4 bases from V and 3 from J, leaving 17 bases between them. In germline, CDR1 is SGHNT, CDR2 YYREEE (reference sequence). The CDR3 runs to 16 residues. This CDR3 reads CASSGFLGISYNEQFF. Written as DNA, the CDR3 is TGTGCCAGCAGCGGGTTCTTGGGAATAAGCTACAATGAGCAGTTCTTC.

This clonotype was seen a handful of times. The rearrangement uses TRBV7-8 and TRBJ2-1; 12 bases align to TRBD2. The V segment lost 5 bases and the J segment 8 bases; nucleotides outside the gene matches: 7. This CDR3 comprises 15 residues. The germline V gene has CDR1 SGHVS and CDR2 FQNEAQ. CDR3 protein: CASSMTSGRGYEQFF. CDR3 sequence (DNA): TGTGCCAGCAGCATGACTAGCGGGAGAGGCTATGAGCAGTTCTTC.